Presented here are 3 T cell receptor beta chains from one specimen sequenced in a study of CD8+ T cells in alopecia areata. Following RNA extraction, reverse transcription yielded cDNA that acted as the sequencing template. Assay: immunoSEQ multiplex PCR; the TCRdb copy retains only in-frame clones and omits some. This sample has about 140,000 clones, with around 51% found just once. Sequencing used CD4+ T cells sorted from blood, obtained at week 0. These receptors were taken from a human donor with alopecia areata.

The rearrangement links TRBV4-1 to TRBJ1-5; the D is unclear. From germline, CDR1 is MGHRA and CDR2 YSYEKL. V lost 6 bases to trimming and J lost 2 bases, with 17 bases between them. The CDR3 is 16 amino acids. CDR3 sequence (DNA): TGCGCCAGCAGTCTAGGACCGCCGCCTGGCAATCAGCCCCAGCATTTT. This translates into CASSLGPPPGNQPQHF.

This chain uses TRBV13 with TRBJ2-4, with D possibly being TRBD1 (6 bases). The CDR3 runs to 16 residues. The germline CDR1 and CDR2 sequences are PRHDT and FYEKMQ (reference sequence). The V end was cut by 3 bases, the J end by 2 bases, with 14 bases between. CDR3 region: CASSFGDRFSKNIQYF. CDR3 nucleotide sequence: TGTGCCAGCAGCTTCGGAGACAGGTTTTCCAAAAACATTCAGTACTTC.

This clone was observed a handful of times. The chain has TRBV7-2 and TRBJ1-4; D may be TRBD1 (5 bases). From germline, CDR1 is SGHTA and CDR2 FQGNSA. This CDR3 comprises 14 residues. V dropped 5 bases and J dropped 3 bases, with 10 bases sitting between them. The CDR3 region has the DNA TGTGCCAGCAGCCCGGACACTTCTAATGAAAAACTGTTTTTT. This sequence encodes CASSPDTSNEKLFF.